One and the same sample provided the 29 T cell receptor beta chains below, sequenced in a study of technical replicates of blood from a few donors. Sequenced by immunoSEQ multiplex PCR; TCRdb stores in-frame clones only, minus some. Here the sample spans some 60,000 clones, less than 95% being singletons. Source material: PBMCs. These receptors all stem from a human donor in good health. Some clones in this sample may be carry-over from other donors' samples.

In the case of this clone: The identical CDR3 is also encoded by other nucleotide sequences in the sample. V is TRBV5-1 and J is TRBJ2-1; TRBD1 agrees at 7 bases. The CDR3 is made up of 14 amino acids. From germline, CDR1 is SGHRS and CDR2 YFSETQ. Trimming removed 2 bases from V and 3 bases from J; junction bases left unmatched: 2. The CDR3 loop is CASSLSGGYNEQFF. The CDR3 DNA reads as TGCGCCAGCAGCTTATCAGGGGGCTACAATGAGCAGTTCTTC. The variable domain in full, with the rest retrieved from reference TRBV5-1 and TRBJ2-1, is KAGVTQTPRYLIKTRGQQVTLSCSPISGHRSVSWYQQTPGQGLQFLFEYFSETQRNKGNFPGRFSGRQFSNSRSEMNVSTLELGDSALYLCASSLSGGYNEQFFGPGTRLTVL.

The CDR3 DNA sequence: TGCGCCAGCAGCCACCTAGCGGGAACAACAGATACGCAGTATTTT. It translates to CASSHLAGTTDTQYF. The chain links TRBV4-1 to TRBJ2-3; 9 nucleotides agree with TRBD2. Germline V gives CDR1 MGHRA, CDR2 YSYEKL. Trimming cost V 3 bases and J 3 bases; bases outside gene matches: 4. The CDR3 is 15 residues long.

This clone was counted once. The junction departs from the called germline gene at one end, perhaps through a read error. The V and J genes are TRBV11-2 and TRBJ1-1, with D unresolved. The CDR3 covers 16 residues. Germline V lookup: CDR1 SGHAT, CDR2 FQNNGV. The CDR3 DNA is TGTGCCAGCAGCTTAGTTGGTCAGGTATTGAACTCTGAAGCTTTCTTT. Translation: CASSLVGQVLNSEAFF.

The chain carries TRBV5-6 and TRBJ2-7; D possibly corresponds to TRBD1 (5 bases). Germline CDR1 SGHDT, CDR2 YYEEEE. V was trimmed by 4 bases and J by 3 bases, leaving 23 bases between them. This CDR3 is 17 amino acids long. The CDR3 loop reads CASSPPRPARVNYEQYF. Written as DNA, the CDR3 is TGTGCCAGCAGCCCCCCACGGCCGGCCAGGGTAAACTACGAGCAGTACTTC.

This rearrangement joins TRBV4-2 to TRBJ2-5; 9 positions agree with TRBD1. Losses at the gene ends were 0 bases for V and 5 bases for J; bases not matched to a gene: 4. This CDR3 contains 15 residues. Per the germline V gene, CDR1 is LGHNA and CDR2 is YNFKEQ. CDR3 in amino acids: CASSQETGGGETQYF. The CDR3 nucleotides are TGTGCCAGCAGCCAAGAAACAGGGGGCGGTGAGACCCAGTACTTC.

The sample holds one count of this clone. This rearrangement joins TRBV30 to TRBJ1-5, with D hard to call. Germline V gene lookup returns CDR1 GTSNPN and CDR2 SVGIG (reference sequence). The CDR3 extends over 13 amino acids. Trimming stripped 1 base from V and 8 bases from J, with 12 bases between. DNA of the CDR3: TGTGCCTGGAGTGGCCAGGTCATGGAGCCCCAGCATTTT. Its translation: CAWSGQVMEPQHF.

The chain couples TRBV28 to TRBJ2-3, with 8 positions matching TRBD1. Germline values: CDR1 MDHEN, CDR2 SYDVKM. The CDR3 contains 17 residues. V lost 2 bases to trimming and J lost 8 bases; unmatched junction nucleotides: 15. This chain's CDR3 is CASSLQGADSARSTQYF. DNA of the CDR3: TGTGCCAGCAGTTTACAGGGGGCGGATTCTGCCCGCAGTACGCAGTATTTT.

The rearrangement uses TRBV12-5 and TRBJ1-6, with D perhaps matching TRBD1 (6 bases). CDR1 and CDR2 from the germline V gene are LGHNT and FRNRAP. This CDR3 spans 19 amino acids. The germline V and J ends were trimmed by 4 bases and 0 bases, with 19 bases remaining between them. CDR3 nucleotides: TGTGCTAGTGGTTCGACGGGGCAGGGGTCCCGCTCCTATAATTCACCCCTCCACTTT. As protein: CASGSTGQGSRSYNSPLHF.

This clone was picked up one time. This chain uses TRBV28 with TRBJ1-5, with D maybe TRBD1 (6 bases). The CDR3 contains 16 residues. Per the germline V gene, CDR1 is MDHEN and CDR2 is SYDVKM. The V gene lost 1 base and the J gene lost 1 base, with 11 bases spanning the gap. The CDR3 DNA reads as TGTGCCAGCAGTTTATACCGGACAGTGAGCAATCAGCCCCAGCATTTT. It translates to CASSLYRTVSNQPQHF.

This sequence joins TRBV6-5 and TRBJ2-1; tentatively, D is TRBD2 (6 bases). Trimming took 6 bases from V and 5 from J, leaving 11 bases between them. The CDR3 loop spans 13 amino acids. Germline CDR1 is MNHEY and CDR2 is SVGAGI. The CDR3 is CASSQTGDNEQFF. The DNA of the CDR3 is TGTGCCAGCAGCCAGACGGGGGACAATGAGCAGTTCTTC.

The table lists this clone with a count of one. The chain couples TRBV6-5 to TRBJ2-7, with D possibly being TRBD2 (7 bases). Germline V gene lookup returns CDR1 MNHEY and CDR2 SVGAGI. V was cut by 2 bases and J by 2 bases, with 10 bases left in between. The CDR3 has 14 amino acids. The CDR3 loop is CASSYRGGTYEQYF. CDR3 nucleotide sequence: TGTGCCAGCAGTTACAGGGGGGGTACCTACGAGCAGTACTTC.

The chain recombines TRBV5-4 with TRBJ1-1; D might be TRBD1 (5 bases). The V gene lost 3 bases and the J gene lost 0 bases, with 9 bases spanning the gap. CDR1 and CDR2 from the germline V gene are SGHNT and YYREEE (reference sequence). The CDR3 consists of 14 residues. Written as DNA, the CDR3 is TGTGCCAGCAGCTCACTGACAGTGAACACTGAAGCTTTCTTT. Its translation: CASSSLTVNTEAFF.

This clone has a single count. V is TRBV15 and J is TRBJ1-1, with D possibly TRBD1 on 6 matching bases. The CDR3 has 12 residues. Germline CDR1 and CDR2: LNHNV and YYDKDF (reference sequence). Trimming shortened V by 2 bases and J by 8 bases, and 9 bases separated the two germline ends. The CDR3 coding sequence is TGTGCCACCAGCAGACAACAGGGAGAAGCTTTCTTT. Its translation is CATSRQQGEAFF.

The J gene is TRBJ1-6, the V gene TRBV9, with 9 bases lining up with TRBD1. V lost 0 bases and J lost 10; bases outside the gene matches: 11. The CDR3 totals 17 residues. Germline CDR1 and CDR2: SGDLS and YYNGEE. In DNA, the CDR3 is TGTGCCAGCAGCGTAGGACATGGGACAGGGCGCGGATCACCCCTCCACTTT. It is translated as CASSVGHGTGRGSPLHF.

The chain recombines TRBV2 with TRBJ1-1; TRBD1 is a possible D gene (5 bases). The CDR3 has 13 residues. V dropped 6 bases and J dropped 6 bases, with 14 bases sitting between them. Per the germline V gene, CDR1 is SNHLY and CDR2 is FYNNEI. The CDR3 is CASRVDKGSEAFF. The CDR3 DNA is TGTGCCAGCAGGGTGGACAAAGGCTCTGAAGCTTTCTTT.

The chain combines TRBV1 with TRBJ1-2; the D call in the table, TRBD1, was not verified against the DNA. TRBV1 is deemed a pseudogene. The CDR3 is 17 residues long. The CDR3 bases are TGCACCAGCAGCCAAGATGGTAAGGGACATACGAAGGGTGGCTACACCTTC. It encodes CTSSQDGKGHTKGGYTF.

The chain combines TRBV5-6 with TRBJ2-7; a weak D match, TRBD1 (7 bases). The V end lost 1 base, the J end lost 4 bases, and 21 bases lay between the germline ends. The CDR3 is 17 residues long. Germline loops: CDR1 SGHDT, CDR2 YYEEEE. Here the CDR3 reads CASSLYVRGLGGYEQYF. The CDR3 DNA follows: TGTGCCAGCAGCTTGTATGTCAGGGGGTTGGGGGGTTACGAGCAGTACTTC.

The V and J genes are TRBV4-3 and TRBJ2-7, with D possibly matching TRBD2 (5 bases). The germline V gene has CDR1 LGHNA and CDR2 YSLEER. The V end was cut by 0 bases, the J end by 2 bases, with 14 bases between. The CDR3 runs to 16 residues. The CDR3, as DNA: TGCGCCAGCAGCCAAGAGAGGGTGGCCGAGGCCTACGAGCAGTACTTC. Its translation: CASSQERVAEAYEQYF.

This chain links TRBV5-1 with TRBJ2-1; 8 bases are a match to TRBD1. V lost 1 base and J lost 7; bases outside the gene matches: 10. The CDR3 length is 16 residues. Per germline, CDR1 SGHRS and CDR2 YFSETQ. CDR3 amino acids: CASSLTHGQGRNEQFF. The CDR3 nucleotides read TGCGCCAGCAGCTTGACCCATGGACAGGGAAGAAATGAGCAGTTCTTC.

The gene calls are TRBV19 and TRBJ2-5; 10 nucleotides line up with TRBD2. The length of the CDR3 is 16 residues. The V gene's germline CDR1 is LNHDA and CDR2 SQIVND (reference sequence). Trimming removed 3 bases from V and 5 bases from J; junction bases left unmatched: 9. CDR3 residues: CASSIVSGRSRETQYF. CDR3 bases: TGTGCCAGTAGTATCGTTAGCGGGAGGTCGAGGGAGACCCAGTACTTC. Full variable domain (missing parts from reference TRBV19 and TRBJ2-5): DGGITQSPKYLFRKEGQNVTLSCEQNLNHDAMYWYRQDPGQGLRLIYYSQIVNDFQKGDIAEGYSVSREKKESFPLTVTSAQKNPTAFYLCASSIVSGRSRETQYFGPGTRLLVL.

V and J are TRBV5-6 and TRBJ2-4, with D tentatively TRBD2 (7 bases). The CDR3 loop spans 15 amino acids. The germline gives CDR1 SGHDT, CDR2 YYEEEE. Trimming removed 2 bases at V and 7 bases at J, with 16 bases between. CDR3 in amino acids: CASSFSGSQGNIQYF. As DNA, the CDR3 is TGTGCCAGCAGCTTTAGCGGGTCGCAGGGGAACATTCAGTACTTC.

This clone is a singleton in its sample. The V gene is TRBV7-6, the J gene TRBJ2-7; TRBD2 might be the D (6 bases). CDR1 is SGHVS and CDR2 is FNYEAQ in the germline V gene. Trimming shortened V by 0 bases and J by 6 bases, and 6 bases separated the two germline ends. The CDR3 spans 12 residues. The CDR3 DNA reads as TGTGCCAGCAGCTTAGCCGGGAGCGAGCAGTACTTC. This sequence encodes CASSLAGSEQYF.

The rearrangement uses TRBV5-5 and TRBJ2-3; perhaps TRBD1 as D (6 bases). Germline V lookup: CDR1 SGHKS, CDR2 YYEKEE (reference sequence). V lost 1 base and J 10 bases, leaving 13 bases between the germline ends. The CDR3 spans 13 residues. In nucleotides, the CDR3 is TGTGCCAGCAGCTTGTTGGGGGCACGGGCGCAGTATTTT. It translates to CASSLLGARAQYF.

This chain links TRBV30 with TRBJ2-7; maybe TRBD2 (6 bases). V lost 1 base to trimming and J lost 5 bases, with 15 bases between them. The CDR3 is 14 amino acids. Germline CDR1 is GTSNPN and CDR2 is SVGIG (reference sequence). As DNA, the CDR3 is TGTGCCTGGAGTGGCGGGGCCCCCGTCCACGAGCAGTACTTC. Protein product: CAWSGGAPVHEQYF.

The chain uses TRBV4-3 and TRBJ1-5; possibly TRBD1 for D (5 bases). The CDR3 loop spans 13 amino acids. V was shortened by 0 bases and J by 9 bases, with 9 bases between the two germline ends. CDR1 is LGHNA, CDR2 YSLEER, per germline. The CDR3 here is CASSQEGGGPQHF. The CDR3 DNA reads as TGCGCCAGCAGCCAAGAGGGCGGGGGGCCCCAGCATTTT.

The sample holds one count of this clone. CDR3 nucleotide sequence: TGTGCCAGCAGCGGCCGGCTAGCGGGAGGGTTCACAGATACGCAGTATTTT. It codes for CASSGRLAGGFTDTQYF. The chain recombines TRBV9 with TRBJ2-3, with TRBD2 identical over 12 bases. V shed 3 bases and J 2 bases; nucleotides not matched to a gene: 7. Germline V gives CDR1 SGDLS, CDR2 YYNGEE. The CDR3 is 17 amino acids.

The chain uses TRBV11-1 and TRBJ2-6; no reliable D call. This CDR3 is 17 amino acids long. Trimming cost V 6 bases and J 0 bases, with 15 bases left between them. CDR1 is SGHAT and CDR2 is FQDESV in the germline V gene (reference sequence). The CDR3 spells CASRRERSPSGANVLTF. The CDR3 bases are TGTGCCAGCAGGAGAGAACGAAGCCCCTCTGGGGCCAACGTCCTGACTTTC.

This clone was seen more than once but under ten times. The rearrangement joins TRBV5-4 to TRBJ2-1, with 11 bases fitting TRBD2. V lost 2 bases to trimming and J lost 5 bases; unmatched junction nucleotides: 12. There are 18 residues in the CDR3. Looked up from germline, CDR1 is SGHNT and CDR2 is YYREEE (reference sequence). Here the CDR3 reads CASSFVLAGGRMHNEQFF. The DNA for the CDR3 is TGTGCCAGCAGCTTTGTTTTAGCGGGAGGGCGGATGCACAATGAGCAGTTCTTC.

The CDR3 here is CATLPPQTPQYF. CDR3 coding DNA: TGTGCCACCCTCCCCCCCCAGACACCCCAGTACTTC. The chain couples TRBV4-2 to TRBJ2-5; D gene ambiguous. Germline V gives CDR1 LGHNA, CDR2 YNFKEQ. The germline V and J ends were trimmed by 10 bases and 9 bases, with 18 bases remaining between them. This CDR3 is 12 amino acids long.